The T cell receptor (beta chain) under discussion was sequenced for a study of cytomegalovirus exposure and HLA in healthy donors. Amplification used 60 Vbeta primers and 13 Jbeta primers. Data came from immunoSEQ multiplex PCR; TCRdb stores just in-frame clones and leaves some out. This sample carries more than 65,000 clones, approximately 83% of them seen once, and the ten largest clones take roughly 3%. The sample taken for sequencing was PBMCs. This clonotype originated in a man aged 40-55 years in good health and CMV-seronegative.

CDR3 DNA sequence: TGTGCCAGTAGAGGGACAGGGAGCAATCAGCCCCAGCATTTT. Translating it yields CASRGTGSNQPQHF. V gene TRBV19 combines with J gene TRBJ1-5; 9 bases are a match to TRBD1. The V and J ends lost 6 bases and 1 base, in that order; junction bases with no gene match: 1. This CDR3 spans 14 amino acids. Germline V gene data show CDR1 as LNHDA and CDR2 as SQIVND (reference sequence).